The 23 T cell receptor beta chains in this list originate from one sample, sequenced in a study of tissue T cells after allogeneic stem cell transplantation. Documented time point: mouse harvest day 14 after allogeneic transplant. The graft held 10^6 splenic CD5+ T cells and 10^7 T-cell-depleted bone marrow cells. This table comes from immunoSEQ multiplex PCR, and its TCRdb copy is limited to in-frame clones, with some not included. The sample holds approximately 2,800 clones, roughly 41% seen once. The specimen sequenced was gut tissue. The receptor source for this set is a female BALB/c mouse given C57BL/6 T cells with graft-versus-host disease after an allogeneic hematopoietic cell transplant.

Note on this clone: Gene names are mouse gene names. The CDR3 extends 1 residue past the end of the read, so its final part is completed from the germline J gene. The J gene is TRBJ2-4, the V gene TRBV26; D is possibly TRBD1 or TRBD2 (5 bases each). Germline values: CDR1 KGHPV, CDR2 FQNQEV (reference sequence). CDR3 length equals 12 residues. The germline V and J ends were trimmed by 2 bases and 6 bases, with 6 bases remaining between them. The CDR3 bases that were read are TGTGCCAGCAGTCTGCGGGACAACACCTTGTAC. Its protein is CASSLRDNTLY. The whole CDR3 protein is CASSLRDNTLYF. Full variable domain (remainder filled in from reference TRBV26 and TRBJ2-4): NSKVIQTPRYLVKGQGQKAKMRCIPEKGHPVVFWYQQNKNNEFKFLINFQNQEVLQQIDMTEKRFSAECPSNSPCSLEIQSSEAGDSALYLCASSLRDNTLYFGAGTRLSVL.

Concerning this clone: This is likely an artifact of a read error, given a far larger clone one base away. Gene names follow the mouse nomenclature. The read falls 1 residue short of the CDR3 end, and the missing part is taken from the germline J gene. The rearrangement links TRBV13-2 to TRBJ2-7; TRBD2 agrees at 10 bases. The CDR3 runs to 15 residues. The ends lost 0 bases at V and 3 bases at J; junction bases unmatched: 3. Germline V CDR1 and CDR2: NNHNN, SYGAGS (reference sequence). This chain's CDR3 is CASGDAGTGDYEQYF. Incomplete CDR3 DNA: TGTGCCAGCGGTGATGCCGGGACTGGGGACTATGAACAGTAC.

On this clone itself: Gene names are mouse gene names. Read coverage stops 1 residue before the CDR3 terminus; the germline J gene supplies the remainder. The chain recombines TRBV26 with TRBJ1-5, with 10 bases aligning to TRBD1. Trimming took 4 bases from V and 4 from J; bases not matched to a gene: 4. Germline V lookup: CDR1 KGHPV, CDR2 FQNQEV (reference sequence). The CDR3 runs to 15 residues. This chain's CDR3 is CASSPGQGRNQAPLF. CDR3 DNA, as far as it was read: TGTGCCAGCAGTCCGGGACAGGGGAGAAACCAGGCTCCGCTT.

About this clone: Gene labels here are mouse ones. The read comes to an end 1 residue before the CDR3 does, leaving the germline J gene to fill in the end. The rearrangement uses TRBV26 and TRBJ2-5; D may be TRBD1 (7 bases). Germline V gene lookup returns CDR1 KGHPV and CDR2 FQNQEV (reference sequence). This CDR3 has 15 amino acids. The V end was cut by 2 bases, the J end by 2 bases, with 11 bases between. CDR3 bases read: TGTGCCAGCAGTCTGAGAGGGGGCGGCCAAGACACCCAGTAC. Amino acids: CASSLRGGGQDTQY. The whole CDR3 region reads CASSLRGGGQDTQYF.

Comment on this clone: Genes here carry mouse names. The read is 1 residue too short to cover the CDR3 end, so that end is filled in from the germline J gene. The chain employs TRBV26 and TRBJ1-5; D not resolved. Germline V gene data show CDR1 as KGHPV and CDR2 as FQNQEV (reference sequence). Trimming removed 0 bases at V and 9 bases at J, with 3 bases between. This CDR3 region has 11 residues. The CDR3 sequence is CASSLSGAPLF. The CDR3 bases that were read are TGTGCCAGCAGTCTGTCGGGGGCTCCGCTT.

In regard to this clone: Germline and genes: mouse. The read ends 1 residue shy of where the CDR3 ends; the end is completed using the germline J gene. The rearrangement joins TRBV5 to TRBJ2-4, with D possibly being TRBD1 (5 bases). Germline CDR1 is LGHNA and CDR2 is YNLKQL (reference sequence). Trimming took off 5 bases at V and 0 bases at J, with 9 bases between the two ends. This CDR3 contains 14 residues. CDR3 in amino acids: CASSATASQNTLYF. The CDR3 DNA, read in part, is TGTGCCAGCAGCGCGACAGCTAGTCAAAACACCTTGTAC.

About this clone: Gene names follow the mouse nomenclature. The read terminates 1 residue ahead of where the CDR3 ends, so the germline J gene completes it. The rearrangement joins TRBV13-2 to TRBJ2-5; D uncertain. The germline V gene encodes CDR1 NNHNN and CDR2 SYGAGS (reference sequence). V lost 1 base and J lost 2, with 5 bases in between. This CDR3 has 13 amino acids. Partial CDR3 DNA: TGTGCCAGCGGTGATAGCGCCCAAGACACCCAGTAC. Protein sequence: CASGDSAQDTQY. The full CDR3 protein reads CASGDSAQDTQYF.

Details on this clone: Here the gene names and germline are mouse. The read falls 1 residue short of the CDR3 end, and the missing part is taken from the germline J gene. This chain joins TRBV26 and TRBJ1-5, with D possibly matching TRBD1 (6 bases). Trimming removed 4 bases from V and 0 bases from J, with 7 bases in between. This CDR3 has 14 residues. The germline CDR1 and CDR2 sequences are KGHPV and FQNQEV (reference sequence). This CDR3 reads CASSRDINNQAPLF. The DNA read from the CDR3 is TGTGCCAGCAGTCGGGACATTAACAACCAGGCTCCGCTT.

In the case of this clone: These gene names are mouse names. The CDR3 goes on 1 residue after the read ends, and that part is filled in from the germline J gene. This chain connects TRBV26 to TRBJ2-2; 11 positions match TRBD2. This CDR3 region has 15 residues. V shed 6 bases and J 2 bases; nucleotides not matched to a gene: 2. Per the germline V gene, CDR1 is KGHPV and CDR2 is FQNQEV (reference sequence). This CDR3 reads CASSTGGANTGQLYF. CDR3 bases read: TGTGCCAGCAGCACTGGGGGGGCGAACACCGGGCAGCTCTAC.

Note on this clone: Gene labels here are mouse ones. The CDR3 extends 1 residue past the end of the read, so its final part is completed from the germline J gene. The chain carries TRBV26 and TRBJ2-4; possibly TRBD1 for D (5 bases). The germline V gene has CDR1 KGHPV and CDR2 FQNQEV (reference sequence). Trimming pared 4 bases from V and 3 bases from J, leaving 11 bases between. The length of the CDR3 is 14 residues. CDR3 protein: CASSPSGQQNTLYF. The DNA read from the CDR3 is TGTGCCAGCAGTCCCTCCGGACAACAAAACACCTTGTAC.

A note on this clone: The gene names here belong to mouse. The CDR3 end falls 1 residue outside the read, so it is completed with the germline J gene. The V gene is TRBV20, the J gene TRBJ1-4; 10 bases line up with TRBD1. With 6 bases clipped from V and 6 bases from J, the junction kept 4 bases outside the gene matches. This CDR3 region has 13 residues. CDR1 is GFQATS, CDR2 STVNSAI, per germline. CDR3 in amino acids: CGAGTGEDERLFF. The DNA read from the CDR3 is TGTGGTGCCGGGACAGGGGAGGACGAAAGATTATTT.

Worth noting for this clone: Mouse germline and gene names are used. The read finishes 1 residue shy of the CDR3 end, and the germline J gene is used to complete it. The chain combines TRBV26 with TRBJ1-6; a weak D match, TRBD1 (5 bases). TRBJ1-6 is an open reading frame whose function is uncertain. CDR3 length equals 14 residues. Trimming shortened V by 5 bases and J by 2 bases, and 7 bases separated the two germline ends. Germline values: CDR1 KGHPV, CDR2 FQNQEV (reference sequence). CDR3 DNA (partial): TGTGCCAGCAGTGGGGGGGCCTATAATTCGCCCCTCTAC. As protein: CASSGGAYNSPLY. The full CDR3 reads CASSGGAYNSPLYF.

This clone appeared a few times. Gene and germline names: mouse. With the read ending 1 residue before the CDR3 end, the germline J gene is used to fill in that end. This chain joins TRBV26 and TRBJ2-3, with unresolved D. The CDR3 is 14 amino acids. V lost 1 base to trimming and J lost 0 bases, with 5 bases between them. Germline V lookup: CDR1 KGHPV, CDR2 FQNQEV (reference sequence). The covered CDR3 bases are TGTGCCAGCAGTCTGTACAGTAGTGCAGAAACGCTGTAT. The encoded protein is CASSLYSSAETLY. The entire CDR3 protein reads CASSLYSSAETLYF.

This clone rates as medium-sized. Mouse germline and gene names are used. The CDR3 extends 1 residue past the end of the read, so its final part is completed from the germline J gene. The J gene is TRBJ2-7, the V gene TRBV3, with 12 bases matching TRBD1. The CDR3 runs to 14 residues. Germline loops: CDR1 SNHLY, CDR2 FYNGKV (reference sequence). The V segment lost 4 bases and the J segment 5 bases; nucleotides outside the gene matches: 3. The DNA read from the CDR3 is TGTGCCAGCAGCTGGGGGACAGGGGGCGATGAACAGTAC. This sequence encodes CASSWGTGGDEQY. From start to end, the CDR3 is CASSWGTGGDEQYF.

About this clone: Genes here carry mouse names. The read comes to an end 1 residue before the CDR3 does, leaving the germline J gene to fill in the end. The V call is TRBV3, the J call TRBJ2-7, with TRBD2 matching over 13 bases. This CDR3 is built from 15 residues. The junction had 5 bases not matched to a gene; V was cut back by 5 bases and J by 4 bases. Germline V gene data show CDR1 as SNHLY and CDR2 as FYNGKV (reference sequence). Incomplete CDR3 DNA: TGTGCCAGCAGCCCTCCGGGACTGGGGGGGTATGAACAGTAC. Its translation is CASSPPGLGGYEQY. The whole CDR3 is CASSPPGLGGYEQYF.

Comments on this clone: The germline and genes are mouse ones. The read ends 1 residue early relative to the CDR3; the germline J gene fills the gap. V usage is TRBV21 and J usage is TRBJ1-2, with 9 bases that match TRBD1. TRBV21 carries the ORF label, with uncertain function. This CDR3 has 15 residues. V lost 2 bases, J lost 3 bases, and 4 bases stayed unmatched. The part of the CDR3 DNA that was read is TGTGCTAGCAGTCAAACAGGGGGCGCGTACTCCGACTACACC. It is translated as CASSQTGGAYSDYT. The complete CDR3 reads CASSQTGGAYSDYTF.

To note about this clone: Germline and genes: mouse. Read data end 1 residue before the CDR3 end; the end is taken from the germline J gene. The chain carries TRBV31 and TRBJ2-7; 12 nucleotides line up with TRBD1. V lost 0 bases and J lost 7; bases outside the gene matches: 4. CDR1 is GKSSPN and CDR2 is SITVG in the germline V gene. CDR3 length: 14 amino acids. The CDR3 sequence is CAWSLGQGAREQYF. The sequenced part of the CDR3 DNA is TGTGCCTGGAGTCTGGGACAGGGGGCTAGGGAACAGTAC.

To note about this clone: Here the gene names and germline are mouse. The observed sequence ends 1 residue before the CDR3 terminus, with the missing tail filled in from the germline J gene. The V and J genes are TRBV23 and TRBJ2-4; the DNA was not compared with TRBD1, the D call given in the table. Germline V gene data show CDR1 as KGHTA and CDR2 as FQNQQP. The CDR3 covers 13 residues. The sequenced CDR3 bases are TGCTCCAGCAGTCAATCTTCAGATAGCACCTTGTAC. This translates into CSSSQSSDSTLY. The CDR3, in full, reads CSSSQSSDSTLYF. Together with reference TRBV23 and TRBJ2-4, the CDR3 gives the full variable domain: DAAVTQKPRYLIKMKGQEAEMKCIPEKGHTAVFWYQQKQSKELKFLIYFQNQQPLDQIDMVKERFSAVCPSSSLCSLGIRTCEAEDSALYLCSSSQSSDSTLYFGAGTRLSVL.

This clone was found a few times. Gene names refer to mouse genes. Coverage ceases 1 residue before the CDR3 finishes, and the germline J gene fills in the end. The genes are TRBV13-3 and TRBJ2-4; D gene unclear. Trimming left V 0 bases short and J 6 bases short, with 8 bases between. Germline V CDR1 and CDR2: NNHDY, SYVADS. This CDR3 has 13 amino acids. CDR3 DNA (partial): TGTGCCAGCAGTGATGCAGACGGGAACACCTTGTAC. It translates to CASSDADGNTLY. Given in full, the CDR3 is CASSDADGNTLYF.

Remarks on this clone: Gene names and germline match the mouse. The read comes to an end 1 residue before the CDR3 does, leaving the germline J gene to fill in the end. J is TRBJ2-1 and V is TRBV26, with TRBD1 as a possible D gene (5 bases). The V gene's germline CDR1 is KGHPV and CDR2 FQNQEV (reference sequence). CDR3 size: 13 residues. V lost 8 bases and J 3 bases, leaving 11 bases between the germline ends. CDR3 region: CASGGHPYAEQFF. The covered CDR3 bases are TGTGCCAGCGGCGGACACCCCTATGCTGAGCAGTTC.

This clone was seen only a few times. Gene names and germline refer to mouse. The missing CDR3 end, 1 residue past where the read stops, is filled in from the germline J gene. V is TRBV13-2 and J is TRBJ1-3; D is ambiguous. V was cut by 3 bases and J by 0 bases, with 10 bases left in between. From germline, CDR1 is NNHNN and CDR2 SYGAGS (reference sequence). The CDR3 has 15 residues. CDR3 protein: CASGGLRYSGNTLYF. The DNA read from the CDR3 is TGTGCCAGCGGTGGCCTTCGCTATTCTGGAAATACGCTCTAT.

This clone was counted once. The gene names given are mouse names. The read ends 1 residue shy of where the CDR3 ends; the end is completed using the germline J gene. The chain has TRBV5 and TRBJ1-1; the match to TRBD1 covers 7 bases. Germline V CDR1 and CDR2: LGHNA, YNLKQL (reference sequence). The CDR3 is 15 amino acids. V shed 4 bases, J shed 0 bases, and the junction held 5 bases outside the gene matches. The CDR3 is CASSPRTGANTEVFF. The CDR3 DNA, read in part, is TGTGCCAGCAGCCCTCGGACAGGCGCAAACACAGAAGTCTTC.

On this clone itself: Mouse gene names and germline throughout. The CDR3 end lies 1 residue beyond the end of the read and is filled in from the germline J gene. The chain uses TRBV26 and TRBJ1-1; weak D call: TRBD1 (5 bases). Trimming removed 3 bases at V and 0 bases at J, with 8 bases between. The CDR3 sequence is 14 residues long. Germline loops: CDR1 KGHPV, CDR2 FQNQEV (reference sequence). CDR3 DNA, as far as it was read: TGTGCCAGCAGTCTCCCGGGACAGAACACAGAAGTCTTC. Residues: CASSLPGQNTEVF. The full CDR3 protein is CASSLPGQNTEVFF.